This T cell receptor beta chain was identified in a study of blood T cell repertoires in COVID-19. About the study: COVID-19 samples, acute and convalescent, were from the United States, Italy and Spain.

Method: immunoSEQ multiplex PCR; TCRdb's copy keeps in-frame clones and lacks some. The sample has around 19,000 clones, roughly 90% seen once. This CDR3 spans 15 amino acids. The V gene end was trimmed by 1 base and the J gene end by 4 bases; junction bases not matched to a gene: 3. Germline V gene sequence: CDR1 SEHNR, CDR2 FQNEAQ (reference sequence). This TCR came from a human donor in a cohort sampled during active COVID-19. The J gene is TRBJ2-7, the V gene TRBV7-9; 11 bases are a match to TRBD1. The sequenced sample consisted of peripheral blood. The CDR3 DNA follows: TGTGCCAGCAGCTTAGTCGGGGACAGGGGGTACGAGCAGTACTTC. Its translation is CASSLVGDRGYEQYF.